The text below deals with one TCR beta chain. The data belong to a study of beta chain features in type 1 diabetes. The overall study: Examination spanned roughly 110 million sorted cells from all samples.

Cell sorting via CD45RO/CCR7/CD25/CD127/CD95/CD27 was performed to obtain CD4+ naive, central memory, regulatory and stem cell-like memory cells. Reverse transcribing all isolated RNA meant expressed TCRB transcripts were sequenced. Naive, central memory and regulatory T cell samples came to a mean of about 4 million reads. Data came from immunoSEQ multiplex PCR; TCRdb stores just in-frame clones and leaves some out. The sample carries approximately 250,000 clones, 13% to 15% recorded once. Germline-derived CDR1 and CDR2 are SGHRS and YFSETQ. Trimming at V came to 0 bases and at J to 3 bases, leaving 8 bases not matched to a gene. This CDR3 is 18 amino acids long.

Sequenced input: naive CD4+ T cells from blood. This chain connects TRBV5-1 to TRBJ2-3; 12 bases are shared with TRBD2. This clonotype was obtained from a woman between 35 and 50 years old in good health. CDR3 amino acids: CASSLASSGGAGTDTQYF. The CDR3 DNA follows: TGCGCCAGCAGCTTGGCCTCTAGCGGGGGGGCCGGAACAGATACGCAGTATTTT.